This T cell receptor (beta chain) was identified during a study of regulatory T cells in long-lasting Graves disease. V was pared by 5 bases and J by 0 bases, with 14 bases between. This CDR3 is built from 15 residues. Germline V lookup: CDR1 SGHAT, CDR2 FQNNGV. Investigators prepared the TCR beta libraries by applying iRepertoire HTBI primers and Arm-PCR of CDR3 regions. From the multiplex PCR reads, TCRdb called clonotypes with MiXCR, one entry per CDR3 protein. The table records hundreds of thousands of distinct CDR3 sequences, 15% of them present only once. Regarding time point: newly diagnosed GD, antithyroid drugs for less than 3 months. PBMCs provided the RNA from which the TCR library was made. This clonotype was counted at least ten times. The same sample was also studied in work on T cells in Graves' hyperthyroidism and ophthalmopathy. From that study: Within blood appeared most thyroid clonotypes that had expanded above 0.001.

Sequencing used peripheral blood mononuclear cells (PBMCs), obtained at new diagnosis, from a patient treated with antithyroid drugs. The chain couples TRBV11-2 to TRBJ2-7; TRBD2 might be the D (5 bases). This sequence originates from a woman aged 40 to 50 with Graves disease. This chain's CDR3 is CASSVNGENSYEQYF. DNA of the CDR3: TGTGCCAGCAGCGTTAACGGGGAAAACTCCTACGAGCAGTACTTC.